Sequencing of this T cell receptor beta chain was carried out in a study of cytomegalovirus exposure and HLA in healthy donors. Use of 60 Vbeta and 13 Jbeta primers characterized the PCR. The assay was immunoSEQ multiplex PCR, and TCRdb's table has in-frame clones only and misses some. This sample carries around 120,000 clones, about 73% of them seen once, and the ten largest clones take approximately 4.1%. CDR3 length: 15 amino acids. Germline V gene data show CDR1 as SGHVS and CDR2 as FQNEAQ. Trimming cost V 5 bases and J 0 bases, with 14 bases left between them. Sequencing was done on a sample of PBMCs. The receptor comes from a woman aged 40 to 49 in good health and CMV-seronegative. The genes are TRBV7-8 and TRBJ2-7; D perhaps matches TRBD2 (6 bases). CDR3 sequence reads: CASSRSGLPSYEQYF. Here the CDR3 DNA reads TGTGCCAGCAGCCGCTCGGGACTGCCCTCCTACGAGCAGTACTTC.